This entry lists 17 T cell receptor beta chains sequenced from one sample in a study of Ad26.COV2.S vaccination and SARS-CoV-2 variants (dated by TCRdb to about 2021). The method was the immunoSEQ multiplex PCR assay. Entries here come from immuneACCESS through TCRdb and include only in-frame sequences with V and J called. Some clones fail to appear in such tables; in the studies checked, an unresolved V gene covers under half of the shortfall, and the cause of the remainder is unknown. This sample is represented by around 320,000 clones; around four fifths of them were singletons. Of the sample, approximately 2% is held by the ten largest clones. The treatment or condition label here, explained by the study, means: around 19 received Ad26.COV2.S at low or high dose, single or two shots; about five received placebo; per-sample allocation not given. For vaccine and placebo recipients, the sequenced repertoires came from samples collected on day 63 after the first injection.

The sample here was peripheral blood, taken in a trial of Ad26.COV2.S vaccine versus placebo. Every receptor here comes from a person aged 18-65 years who received the Ad26.COV2.S COVID-19 vaccine or a placebo.

The V and J genes are TRBV28 and TRBJ1-5; 9 nucleotides agree with TRBD1. This CDR3 has 14 residues. The germline V gene has CDR1 MDHEN and CDR2 SYDVKM. After removal of 6 bases from V and 7 bases from J, the junction contained 7 bases not matched to a gene. The CDR3 reads CASRAGTGIQPQHF. CDR3 coding DNA: TGTGCCAGCAGGGCCGGGACAGGGATCCAGCCCCAGCATTTT.

The chain recombines TRBV25-1 with TRBJ2-7; TRBD2 aligns across 14 bases. CDR1 MGHDK and CDR2 SYGVNS come from the germline V gene. The ends lost 4 bases at V and 10 bases at J; junction bases unmatched: 9. The CDR3 totals 15 residues. The CDR3 DNA follows: TGTGCCAGCAGTGCTCCCGGGACTAGCGGGGGCCGACAGTACTTC. Translating gives CASSAPGTSGGRQYF.

J is TRBJ1-2 and V is TRBV6-5; 7 nucleotides match TRBD1. Germline-derived CDR1 and CDR2 are MNHEY and SVGAGI. The V segment lost 6 bases and the J segment 4 bases; nucleotides outside the gene matches: 11. The CDR3 length is 15 residues. The CDR3, as DNA: TGTGCCAGCAGGCTAGAAAGCGGGACAGTCTATGGCTACACCTTC. It encodes CASRLESGTVYGYTF.

This clone was observed a handful of times. This chain joins TRBV7-3 and TRBJ2-2; 8 bases are shared with TRBD1. Germline loops: CDR1 SGHTA, CDR2 FQGTGA. The V and J ends lost 3 bases and 6 bases, in that order; junction bases with no gene match: 3. CDR3 length: 14 amino acids. The CDR3 sequence: CASSLTGVSGELFF. CDR3 DNA sequence: TGTGCCAGCAGCTTGACAGGGGTCTCCGGGGAGCTGTTTTTT. The full variable domain, its missing parts supplied by reference TRBV7-3 and TRBJ2-2, is GAGVSQTPSNKVTEKGKYVELRCDPISGHTALYWYRQSLGQGPEFLIYFQGTGAADDSGLPNDRFFAVRPEGSVSTLKIQRTERGDSAVYLCASSLTGVSGELFFGEGSRLTVL.

The chain carries TRBV5-1 and TRBJ1-1, with D perhaps matching TRBD1 (5 bases). CDR1 is SGHRS and CDR2 is YFSETQ in the germline V gene. CDR3 length equals 15 residues. V shed 4 bases and J shed 1 base, with 14 bases lying between them. CDR3 in DNA: TGCGCCAGCAGCCCCCGGGGAGGGGAGAACACTGAAGCTTTCTTT. Its translation is CASSPRGGENTEAFF.

The CDR3 DNA follows: TGTGCCAGCACTTCCCTCGGGACCCAGTACTTC. Translated, it gives CASTSLGTQYF. The rearrangement joins TRBV2 to TRBJ2-5, with D unresolved. The germline CDR1 and CDR2 sequences are SNHLY and FYNNEI. Trimming left V 7 bases short and J 7 bases short, with 10 bases between. The CDR3 consists of 11 residues.

The V call is TRBV28, the J call TRBJ1-1; D not certain. Trimming left V 7 bases short and J 3 bases short, with 12 bases between. The germline V gene has CDR1 MDHEN and CDR2 SYDVKM. The CDR3 consists of 13 residues. The CDR3 reads CASTSSWDTEAFF. In nucleotides, the CDR3 is TGTGCCAGCACCTCCAGTTGGGACACTGAAGCTTTCTTT.

This chain links TRBV6-1 with TRBJ2-5, with 9 nucleotides matching TRBD2. Looked up from germline, CDR1 is MNHNS and CDR2 is SASEGT. V lost 4 bases and J lost 0; bases outside the gene matches: 12. The CDR3 contains 18 residues. CDR3 amino acids: CASSVVPAGGPYQETQYF. DNA for the CDR3: TGTGCCAGCAGTGTAGTCCCAGCGGGGGGACCTTACCAAGAGACCCAGTACTTC.

This clone has only one observation. V usage is TRBV19 and J usage is TRBJ2-2; weak D call: TRBD1 (6 bases). V lost 1 base, J lost 4 bases, and 10 bases lay in between. This CDR3 comprises 15 residues. The germline gives CDR1 LNHDA, CDR2 SQIVND (reference sequence). As DNA, the CDR3 is TGTGCCAGTAGTATAGGACAGGTCTTCACCGGGGAGCTGTTTTTT. It codes for CASSIGQVFTGELFF. Together with reference TRBV19 and TRBJ2-2, the CDR3 gives the full variable domain: DGGITQSPKYLFRKEGQNVTLSCEQNLNHDAMYWYRQDPGQGLRLIYYSQIVNDFQKGDIAEGYSVSREKKESFPLTVTSAQKNPTAFYLCASSIGQVFTGELFFGEGSRLTVL.

This chain connects TRBV10-3 to TRBJ2-2; 9 bases match TRBD1. In germline, CDR1 is ENHRY, CDR2 SYGVKD. CDR3 size: 15 residues. V shed 4 bases, J shed 1 base, and the junction held 1 base outside the gene matches. The CDR3 DNA is TGTGCCATCAGTGTGGACAGGGGGAACACCGGGGAGCTGTTTTTT. Residues: CAISVDRGNTGELFF.

The chain couples TRBV21-1 to TRBJ1-2. TRBV21-1 counts as a pseudogene. The CDR3 contains 20 residues. CDR3 coding DNA: TGTGCCAGCAGCTACCCTTCAACGCTTCGACGGGGGTTCAACGACTATGGCTACACCTTC. Translation: CASSYPSTLRRGFNDYGYTF.

The gene calls are TRBV3-1 (or the pseudogene TRBV3-2) and TRBJ2-7, with D uncertain. The germline V gene encodes CDR1 LGHDT and CDR2 YNNKEL (reference sequence). CDR3 length: 14 amino acids. The ends were cut back, 0 bases at V and 3 bases at J, with 9 bases in the middle. DNA of the CDR3: TGTGCCAGCAGCCAAGATGCGGTCGACTACGAGCAGTACTTC. Amino acids: CASSQDAVDYEQYF.

The V gene is TRBV6-6, the J gene TRBJ2-7; 9 bases are a match to TRBD1. The CDR3 is 17 residues long. Germline CDR1 is MNHNY and CDR2 is SVGAGI (reference sequence). The junction had 18 bases not matched to a gene; V was cut back by 5 bases and J by 7 bases. As DNA, the CDR3 is TGTGCCAGCAGTCGGGCCGGCCCGGGACAGGGTGTAGGTGAGCAGTACTTC. Protein sequence: CASSRAGPGQGVGEQYF.

The CDR3 nucleotides are TGTGCCAGCAGTTTATCTTTTGCGGCAGGGGCGAGGGGTGGCAATCAGCCCCAGCATTTT. Translation gives CASSLSFAAGARGGNQPQHF. V and J are TRBV27 and TRBJ1-5; D might be TRBD1 (6 bases). Germline V lookup: CDR1 MNHEY, CDR2 SMNVEV (reference sequence). The germline V and J ends were trimmed by 0 bases and 2 bases, with 23 bases remaining between them. The CDR3 is 20 amino acids.

The chain has TRBV6-5 and TRBJ2-2; D unclear. The CDR3 loop spans 14 amino acids. V lost 2 bases and J 4 bases, leaving 8 bases between the germline ends. Per germline, CDR1 MNHEY and CDR2 SVGAGI. The DNA for the CDR3 is TGTGCCAGCAGTTACGACGGCGGCACCGGGGAGCTGTTTTTT. This codes for CASSYDGGTGELFF.

This rearrangement joins TRBV18 to TRBJ2-3; 8 bases are a match to TRBD1. The trim removed 3 bases at V and 7 bases at J, leaving 6 bases unmatched. Germline CDR1 reads KGHSH; CDR2 reads LQKENI. The CDR3 has 14 residues. DNA for the CDR3: TGTGCCAGCTCACCGGCAGGGGGCAGGAATACGCAGTATTTT. This sequence encodes CASSPAGGRNTQYF.

The rearrangement joins TRBV5-1 to TRBJ1-5; the D is unclear. V lost 0 bases and J 6 bases, leaving 7 bases between the germline ends. The V gene's germline CDR1 is SGHRS and CDR2 YFSETQ. CDR3 size: 13 residues. The DNA of the CDR3 is TGCGCCAGCAGCTTGGAGCCGCGTCAGCCCCAGCATTTT. Amino acids: CASSLEPRQPQHF. Drawing the rest from reference TRBV5-1 and TRBJ1-5, the complete variable domain is KAGVTQTPRYLIKTRGQQVTLSCSPISGHRSVSWYQQTPGQGLQFLFEYFSETQRNKGNFPGRFSGRQFSNSRSEMNVSTLELGDSALYLCASSLEPRQPQHFGDGTRLSIL.